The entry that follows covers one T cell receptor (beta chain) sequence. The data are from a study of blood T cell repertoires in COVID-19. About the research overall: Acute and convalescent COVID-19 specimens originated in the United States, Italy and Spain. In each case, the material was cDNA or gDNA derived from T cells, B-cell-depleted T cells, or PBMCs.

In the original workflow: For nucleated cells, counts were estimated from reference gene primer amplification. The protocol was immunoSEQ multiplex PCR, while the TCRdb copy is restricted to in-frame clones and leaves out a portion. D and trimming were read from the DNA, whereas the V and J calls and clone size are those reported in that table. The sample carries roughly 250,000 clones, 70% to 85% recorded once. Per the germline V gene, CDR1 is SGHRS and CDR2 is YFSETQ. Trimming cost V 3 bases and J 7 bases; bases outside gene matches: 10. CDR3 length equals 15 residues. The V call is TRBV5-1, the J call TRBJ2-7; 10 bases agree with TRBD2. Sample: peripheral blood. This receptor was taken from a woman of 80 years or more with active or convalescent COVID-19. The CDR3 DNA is TGCGCCAGCAGCTGGCAGCGGGGGGGGATGGAAGAGCAGTACTTC. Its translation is CASSWQRGGMEEQYF.